The 24 T cell receptor beta chains given below trace back to one sample, sequenced in a study of monozygotic twins with cystic fibrosis. Data came from immunoSEQ multiplex PCR; TCRdb stores just in-frame clones and leaves some out. The top ten hold 0.15% to 0.2% of the sample, which has about 39,000 clones, around nine tenths seen once. The material sequenced was blood. These receptors came from a boy younger than 10 with cystic fibrosis.

This sequence joins TRBV25-1 and TRBJ1-1; the D gene is possibly TRBD1 (5 bases). CDR1 and CDR2 (germline): MGHDK, SYGVNS. CDR3 size: 15 residues. Trimming removed 3 bases at V and 3 bases at J, with 14 bases between. The CDR3 DNA reads TGTGCCAGCAGTGACAGGGACGATGGGTACACTGAAGCTTTCTTT. As protein: CASSDRDDGYTEAFF.

This chain connects TRBV7-6 to TRBJ2-1, with D perhaps TRBD1 or TRBD2 (5 bases each). This CDR3 is built from 15 residues. Trimming took 5 bases from V and 2 from J, leaving 13 bases between them. CDR1 is SGHVS and CDR2 is FNYEAQ in the germline V gene. The CDR3 spells CASSTGGGPYNEQFF. For the CDR3, the DNA is TGTGCCAGCAGCACAGGTGGAGGTCCCTACAATGAGCAGTTCTTC.

The V and J genes are TRBV19 and TRBJ1-1; 8 bases are shared with TRBD1. The CDR3 has 16 residues. Losses at the gene ends were 6 bases for V and 1 base for J; bases not matched to a gene: 10. Germline CDR1 reads LNHDA; CDR2 reads SQIVND (reference sequence). The CDR3 here is CASRDRGKGANTEAFF. The CDR3 coding sequence is TGTGCCAGTAGAGACAGGGGAAAAGGAGCGAACACTGAAGCTTTCTTT.

The chain is built from TRBV2 and TRBJ2-2, with TRBD1 matching over 7 bases. In germline, CDR1 is SNHLY, CDR2 FYNNEI. V shed 6 bases, J shed 6 bases, and the junction held 10 bases outside the gene matches. The CDR3 loop spans 15 amino acids. The chain's CDR3 is CASSRRTGNAGELFF. The CDR3 region has the DNA TGTGCCAGCAGCCGCCGGACAGGTAACGCCGGGGAGCTGTTTTTT.

This chain uses TRBV4-1 with TRBJ2-5; 8 positions match TRBD2. Germline CDR1 and CDR2: MGHRA and YSYEKL. CDR3 size: 15 residues. After removal of 6 bases from V and 5 bases from J, the junction contained 11 bases not matched to a gene. The CDR3 bases are TGCGCCAGCAGTCACGGGGTAGCGGGGTGGGAGACCCAGTACTTC. Amino acids: CASSHGVAGWETQYF.

The chain is built from TRBV28 and TRBJ1-5; no clear D. This CDR3 is 14 amino acids long. Between the trimmed V and J ends, which lost 3 bases and 4 bases, there was a span of 10 bases. Germline values: CDR1 MDHEN, CDR2 SYDVKM. The CDR3 region has the DNA TGTGCCAGCAGTTTGGCGGATGGTAATCAGCCCCAGCATTTT. This translates into CASSLADGNQPQHF.

The chain carries TRBV27 and TRBJ1-4, with D hard to call. CDR1 is MNHEY and CDR2 is SMNVEV in the germline V gene (reference sequence). This CDR3 has 16 amino acids. Trimming left V 1 base short and J 7 bases short, with 16 bases between. CDR3 in DNA: TGTGCCAGCAGTTTATTAGGGCGGTCCGGTGGTGAAAAACTGTTTTTT. Amino acid sequence: CASSLLGRSGGEKLFF.

The chain combines TRBV2 with TRBJ1-1; no definite D call. Germline V gives CDR1 SNHLY, CDR2 FYNNEI. Trimming removed 4 bases at V and 1 base at J, with 7 bases between. CDR3 size: 13 residues. CDR3 region: CASSGEGNTEAFF. DNA for the CDR3: TGTGCCAGCAGTGGGGAGGGGAACACTGAAGCTTTCTTT.

The genes are TRBV5-5 and TRBJ1-5, with D unresolved. The V gene lost 3 bases and the J gene lost 7 bases, with 11 bases spanning the gap. The CDR3 length is 13 residues. From germline, CDR1 is SGHKS and CDR2 YYEKEE (reference sequence). The DNA of the CDR3 is TGTGCCAGCAGCTCCGCCCCAAACCAGCCCCAGCATTTT. This codes for CASSSAPNQPQHF.

The CDR3 reads CASSVSAHVSYEQYF. As DNA, the CDR3 is TGTGCCAGTAGTGTCTCCGCGCACGTCAGCTACGAGCAGTACTTC. The genes are TRBV19 and TRBJ2-7; D ambiguous. The CDR3 is made up of 15 amino acids. Germline assignment: CDR1 LNHDA and CDR2 SQIVND (reference sequence). Trimming pared 5 bases from V and 3 bases from J, leaving 17 bases between.

This sequence joins TRBV5-6 and TRBJ2-4, with a possible D match to TRBD2 (7 bases). This CDR3 is 15 amino acids long. V was clipped by 5 bases and J by 6 bases, with 18 bases between them. The germline V gene has CDR1 SGHDT and CDR2 YYEEEE. The CDR3 is CASSLPGGRGNIQYF. The CDR3 DNA reads as TGTGCCAGCAGTTTACCGGGGGGCCGGGGAAACATTCAGTACTTC. The complete variable domain, with remaining parts taken from reference TRBV5-6 and TRBJ2-4, reads DAGVTQSPTHLIKTRGQQVTLRCSPKSGHDTVSWYQQALGQGPQFIFQYYEEEERQRGNFPDRFSGHQFPNYSSELNVNALLLGDSALYLCASSLPGGRGNIQYFGAGTRLSVL.

The rearrangement links TRBV27 to TRBJ1-5; TRBD1 is a possible D gene (6 bases). Trimming shortened V by 0 bases and J by 0 bases, and 12 bases separated the two germline ends. Germline V gene data show CDR1 as MNHEY and CDR2 as SMNVEV (reference sequence). This CDR3 has 17 residues. The CDR3 nucleotides read TGTGCCAGCAGTTTATCGGCGGGGGCCTTTAGCAATCAGCCCCAGCATTTT. Protein product: CASSLSAGAFSNQPQHF.

The V gene is TRBV9, the J gene TRBJ2-1; 11 nucleotides agree with TRBD2. This CDR3 has 16 residues. V dropped 0 bases and J dropped 7; count of bases not matched to a gene: 6. Germline values: CDR1 SGDLS, CDR2 YYNGEE. CDR3 sequence reads: CASSVELAGESNEQFF. DNA for the CDR3: TGTGCCAGCAGCGTAGAACTAGCGGGGGAATCTAATGAGCAGTTCTTC.

V gene TRBV29-1 combines with J gene TRBJ2-1, with TRBD2 matching 12 bases. Germline assignment: CDR1 SQVTM and CDR2 ANQGSEA. The CDR3 has 16 amino acids. V shed 0 bases and J 5 bases; nucleotides not matched to a gene: 5. This CDR3 reads CSVEDQASGGDNEQFF. Written as DNA, the CDR3 is TGCAGCGTTGAAGATCAGGCTAGCGGGGGGGACAATGAGCAGTTCTTC.

The chain carries TRBV6-6 and TRBJ2-7; D is uncertain. The CDR3 is 15 amino acids. The V gene lost 0 bases and the J gene lost 0 bases, with 9 bases spanning the gap. CDR1 and CDR2 (germline): MNHNY, SVGAGI (reference sequence). The CDR3 sequence is CASSYSLGLSYEQYF. CDR3 DNA sequence: TGTGCCAGCAGTTACTCGTTAGGGCTCTCCTACGAGCAGTACTTC.

This chain joins TRBV27 and TRBJ2-1; 7 nucleotides match TRBD2. The CDR3 extends over 17 amino acids. With 3 bases clipped from V and 0 bases from J, the junction kept 8 bases outside the gene matches. Germline V gene data show CDR1 as MNHEY and CDR2 as SMNVEV (reference sequence). The CDR3 DNA is TGTGCCAGCAGTTTTGAGGCTAGCGGCAACTCCTACAATGAGCAGTTCTTC. Amino acid sequence: CASSFEASGNSYNEQFF.

The chain carries TRBV6-5 and TRBJ2-1, with TRBD1 matching 7 bases. J was trimmed by 8 bases and V by 5 bases; bases with no gene match: 6. The CDR3 is made up of 13 amino acids. Germline CDR1 is MNHEY and CDR2 is SVGAGI. The CDR3 sequence: CASSPTGDDEQFF. The CDR3 DNA reads as TGTGCCAGCAGTCCCACAGGGGATGATGAGCAGTTCTTC.

The chain is built from TRBV6-5 and TRBJ2-1, with D possibly matching TRBD2 (6 bases). Between the trimmed V and J ends, which lost 5 bases and 9 bases, there was a span of 14 bases. CDR1 is MNHEY and CDR2 is SVGAGI in the germline V gene. This CDR3 spans 13 amino acids. In DNA, the CDR3 is TGTGCCAGCAGTCCCGGGACTTTAGGTGAGCAGTTCTTC. This sequence encodes CASSPGTLGEQFF.

This rearrangement joins TRBV28 to TRBJ1-1; a weak D match, TRBD1 (5 bases). The V gene lost 3 bases and the J gene lost 4 bases, with 12 bases spanning the gap. CDR3 length equals 14 residues. CDR1 MDHEN and CDR2 SYDVKM come from the germline V gene. The CDR3 here is CASSFWGLPTEAFF. Here the CDR3 DNA reads TGTGCCAGCAGTTTCTGGGGACTGCCCACTGAAGCTTTCTTT. Using reference TRBV28 and TRBJ1-1 for the parts outside the CDR3, the full variable domain is DVKVTQSSRYLVKRTGEKVFLECVQDMDHENMFWYRQDPGLGLRLIYFSYDVKMKEKGDIPEGYSVSREKKERFSLILESASTNQTSMYLCASSFWGLPTEAFFGQGTRLTVV.

The sample holds one count of this clone. J is TRBJ2-1 and V is TRBV6-5; TRBD1 is a possible D gene (6 bases). Germline V CDR1 and CDR2: MNHEY, SVGAGI. The CDR3 is 13 residues long. Trimming removed 5 bases from V and 8 bases from J, with 13 bases in between. CDR3 region: CASSQRQVDEQFF. The CDR3, as DNA: TGTGCCAGCAGTCAGAGACAGGTAGATGAGCAGTTCTTC.

The genes are TRBV29-1 and TRBJ2-3, with a weak D call TRBD2 (5 bases). V lost 7 bases, J lost 0 bases, and 17 bases lay in between. This CDR3 region has 15 residues. Germline V gives CDR1 SQVTM, CDR2 ANQGSEA. The DNA for the CDR3 is TGCAGCGCCTCGGAGGCAACCTCTAGCACAGATACGCAGTATTTT. Protein: CSASEATSSTDTQYF.

This clone was seen once. V gene TRBV11-2 combines with J gene TRBJ1-5; perhaps TRBD1 as D (6 bases). The V end was cut by 0 bases, the J end by 5 bases, with 20 bases between. CDR3 length equals 18 residues. Germline V gene sequence: CDR1 SGHAT, CDR2 FQNNGV. The DNA for the CDR3 is TGTGCCAGCAGCTTAGATATGGGGCGCAGGGGCCTACATCAGCCCCAGCATTTT. This gives the protein CASSLDMGRRGLHQPQHF.

This clone was observed a few times. This chain connects TRBV11-3 to TRBJ1-2; D is unresolved. V lost 1 base and J lost 2, with 5 bases in between. CDR1 and CDR2 (germline): SGHNT, YENEEA. This CDR3 is 13 amino acids long. CDR3 in amino acids: CASSLAPNYGYTF. CDR3 nucleotide sequence: TGTGCCAGCAGCTTAGCTCCAAACTATGGCTACACCTTC.

The V and J genes are TRBV2 and TRBJ1-1; TRBD1 matches at 8 bases. The V gene's germline CDR1 is SNHLY and CDR2 FYNNEI. V shed 6 bases and J 6 bases; nucleotides not matched to a gene: 6. This CDR3 is built from 13 residues. CDR3 sequence reads: CASSADRDAEAFF. In DNA, the CDR3 is TGTGCCAGCAGCGCGGACAGGGACGCTGAAGCTTTCTTT.